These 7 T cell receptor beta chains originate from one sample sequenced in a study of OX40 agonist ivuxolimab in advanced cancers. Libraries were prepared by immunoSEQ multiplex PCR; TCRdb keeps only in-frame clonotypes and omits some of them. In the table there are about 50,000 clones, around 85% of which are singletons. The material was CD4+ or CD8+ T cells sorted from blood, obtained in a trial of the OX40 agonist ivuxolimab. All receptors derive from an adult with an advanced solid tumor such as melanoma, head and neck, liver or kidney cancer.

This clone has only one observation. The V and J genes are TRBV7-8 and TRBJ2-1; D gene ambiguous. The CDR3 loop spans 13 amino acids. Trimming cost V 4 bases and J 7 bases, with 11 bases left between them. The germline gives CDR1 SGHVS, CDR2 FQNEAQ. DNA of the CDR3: TGTGCCAGCAGCTCCACCCGGCGGAATGAGCAGTTCTTC. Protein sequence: CASSSTRRNEQFF.

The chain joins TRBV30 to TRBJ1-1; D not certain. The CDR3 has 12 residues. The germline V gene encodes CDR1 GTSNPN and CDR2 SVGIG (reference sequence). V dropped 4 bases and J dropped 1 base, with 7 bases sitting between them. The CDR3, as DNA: TGTGCCTGGAAAGGTGGGAACACTGAAGCTTTCTTT. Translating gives CAWKGGNTEAFF.

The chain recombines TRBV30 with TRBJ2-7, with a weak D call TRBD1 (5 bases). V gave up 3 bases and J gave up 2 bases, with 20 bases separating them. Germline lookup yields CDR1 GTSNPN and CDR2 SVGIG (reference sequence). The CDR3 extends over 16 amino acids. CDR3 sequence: CAWRDKTGSRPYEQYF. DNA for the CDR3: TGTGCCTGGAGAGACAAAACAGGTTCCCGTCCCTACGAGCAGTACTTC.

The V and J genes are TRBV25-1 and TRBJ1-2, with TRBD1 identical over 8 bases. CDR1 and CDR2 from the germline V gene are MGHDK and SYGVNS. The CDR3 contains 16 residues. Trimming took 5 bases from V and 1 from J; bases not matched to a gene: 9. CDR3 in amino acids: CASSQRTGMFNYGYTF. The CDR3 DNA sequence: TGTGCCAGCAGTCAACGGACAGGGATGTTTAACTATGGCTACACCTTC.

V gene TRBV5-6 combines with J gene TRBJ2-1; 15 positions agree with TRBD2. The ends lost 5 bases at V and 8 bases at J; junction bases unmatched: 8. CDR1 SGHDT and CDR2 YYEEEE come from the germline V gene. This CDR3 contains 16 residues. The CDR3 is CASSLLRTSGGDEQFF. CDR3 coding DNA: TGTGCCAGCAGTTTGCTAAGGACTAGCGGGGGGGATGAGCAGTTCTTC.

The CDR3 DNA is TGCGCCAGCAGCTTCTCGACAGGGAATACCTACGAGCAGTACTTC. It translates to CASSFSTGNTYEQYF. The V gene is TRBV5-1, the J gene TRBJ2-7, with 7 bases identical to TRBD1. The CDR3 consists of 15 residues. V was clipped by 2 bases and J by 2 bases; unmatched bases: 7. Germline V lookup: CDR1 SGHRS, CDR2 YFSETQ.

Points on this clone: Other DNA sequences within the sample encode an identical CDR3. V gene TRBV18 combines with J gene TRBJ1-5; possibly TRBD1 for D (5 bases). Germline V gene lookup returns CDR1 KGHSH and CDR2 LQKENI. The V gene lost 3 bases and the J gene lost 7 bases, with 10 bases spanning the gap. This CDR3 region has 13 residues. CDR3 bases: TGTGCCAGCTCACCGGGGGTAAACCAGCCCCAGCATTTT. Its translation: CASSPGVNQPQHF.